This T cell receptor (beta chain) was observed in a study of cytomegalovirus exposure and HLA in healthy donors. Regarding the study as a whole: About 87% or about 30% of the time was how often most TCR beta V segments were productive, according to an earlier analysis. A few of the chains that were CMV-associated were confirmed in vitro to be specific for CMV antigens.

In the PCR, 60 Vbeta and 13 Jbeta primers were used. The data were produced by immunoSEQ multiplex PCR, yet TCRdb's version contains in-frame clones alone and is incomplete. This repertoire shows roughly 110,000 clones, 76% found once; its top ten account for roughly 12%. The germline V gene has CDR1 LNHDA and CDR2 SQIVND (reference sequence). The V end was cut by 5 bases, the J end by 2 bases, with 12 bases between. The CDR3 sequence is 14 residues long. Concerning this clone itself: Its antigen is not known.

Sequences were obtained from PBMCs. The receptor was derived from a middle-aged woman in good health and CMV-seropositive. The rearrangement links TRBV19 to TRBJ1-1; D is unresolved. The CDR3 is CASSRASFNTEAFF. CDR3 DNA: TGTGCCAGTAGTCGCGCGAGCTTCAACACTGAAGCTTTCTTT.